The rows below give T cell receptor beta chains drawn from one sample of a study of blood T cell repertoires in COVID-19. The method was immunoSEQ multiplex PCR; TCRdb's version includes in-frame clones alone and lacks a portion of them. The sample consists of roughly 280,000 clones, more than 85% of them appearing once. Sequencing was performed on peripheral blood. These receptors originate from an older woman with COVID-19, enrolled during active disease. The CDR3 runs from the conserved cysteine through the conserved F or W. D genes are given only for firm matches. Rows may omit the clone size; those that give it use once, few, many or a size class.

>TRBJ1-5|NA|NA|TRBV5-1
TGCGCCAGCAGCTTGGATGGGGGGGGCTTCAATCAGCCCCAGCATTTT
CASSLDGGGFNQPQHF
>TRBJ1-2|NA|NA|TRBV19
TGTGCCAGTAGTTTTGGCGGTGGCTACACCTTC
CASSFGGGYTF
>TRBJ1-2|NA|NA|TRBV10-3
TGTGCCATCAGTGAGTCTGGCAGGAACTATGGCTACACCTTC
CAISESGRNYGYTF
>TRBJ2-1|NA|TRBD2|TRBV28
TGTGCCAGCAGTTTATCCCTTATGGATTGGACTAGCGGGAGGGCAAACAATGAGCAGTTCTTC
CASSLSLMDWTSGRANNEQFF
>TRBJ2-1|NA|TRBD2|TRBV2
TGTGCCAGCTCCGGGAGAGCGGGAGGGTACAATGAGCAGTTCTTC
CASSGRAGGYNEQFF
>TRBJ2-1|NA|TRBD2|TRBV7-8
TGTGCCAGCAGCTTAGCCCCAAGACTAGCGGGAGGTCACAATGAGCAGTTCTTC
CASSLAPRLAGGHNEQFF
>TRBJ2-3|few|NA|TRBV29-1
TGCAGCGCGCCGACCCAGGGAGGAGATACGCAGTATTTT
CSAPTQGGDTQYF
>TRBJ1-5|NA|NA|TRBV6-2/TRBV6-3
TGTGCCAGCAGTTTGAACGGTGTTTGGTACCCCCAGCATTTT
CASSLNGVWYPQHF
>TRBJ2-1|few|TRBD1|TRBV11-3
TGTGCCAGCAGTGCAGGGGGCGTTGGGCAGTTCTTC
CASSAGGVGQFF
>TRBJ2-5|NA|NA|TRBV4-1
TGCGCCAGCAGCCAAGATGCGGTAGACCGGGTGGAGACCCAGTACTTC
CASSQDAVDRVETQYF
>TRBJ1-1|NA|TRBD1|TRBV29-1
TGCAGCGTGGTTCTCACAGGGGGGAACACTGAAGCTTTCTTT
CSVVLTGGNTEAFF